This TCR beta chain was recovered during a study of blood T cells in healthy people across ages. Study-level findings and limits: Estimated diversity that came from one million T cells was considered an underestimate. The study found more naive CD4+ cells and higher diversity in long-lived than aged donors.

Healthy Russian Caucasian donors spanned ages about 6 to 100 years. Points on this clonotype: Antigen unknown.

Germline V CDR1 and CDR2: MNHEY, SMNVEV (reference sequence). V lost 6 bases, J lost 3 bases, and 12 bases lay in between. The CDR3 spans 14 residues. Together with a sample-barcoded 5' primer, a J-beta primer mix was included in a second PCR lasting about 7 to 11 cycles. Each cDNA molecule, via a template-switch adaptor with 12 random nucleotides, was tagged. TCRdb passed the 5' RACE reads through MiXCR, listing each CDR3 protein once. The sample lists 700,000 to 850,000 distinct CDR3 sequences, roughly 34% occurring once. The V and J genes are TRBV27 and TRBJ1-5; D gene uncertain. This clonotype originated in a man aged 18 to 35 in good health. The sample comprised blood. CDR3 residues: CASRRRRDNQPQHF. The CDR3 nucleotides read TGTGCCAGCAGACGAAGACGAGACAATCAGCCCCAGCATTTT.